This TCR beta chain stems from a study of T cells in women clearing cervical HPV infection. Study-level information: Women with histologically confirmed HPV16-related CIN3 or worse, 2 with invasive cancer, served as cases.

This CDR3 contains 14 residues. Germline V CDR1 and CDR2: LNHDA, SQIVND (reference sequence). V dropped 4 bases and J dropped 7 bases, with 14 bases sitting between them. As for this clone: Read sequence stops 3 residues before the CDR3 end, and the germline J gene provides the missing end.

Genomic DNA, averaging about 1,200 ng per sample, yielded TCR beta CDR3 via immunoSEQ. The assay was immunoSEQ multiplex PCR, and TCRdb's table has in-frame clones only and misses some. With under 50,000 clones in the sample, the ten largest clones hold 6% to 6.5%. The sequence was obtained from a woman aged 18 to 69 with a cervical HPV16 infection that either progressed to CIN3+ or cleared (not recorded which). The genes are TRBV19 and TRBJ1-5; a possible D gene is TRBD1 (6 bases). Sequenced: blood buffy coat. The sequenced CDR3 bases are TGTGCCAGTAGTAATACAGGGTGGGACCAGCCC. This translates into CASSNTGWDQP. The full CDR3 protein reads CASSNTGWDQPQHF.